This TCR beta chain stems from a study of blood T cell repertoires in COVID-19. Overall study: Samples representing acute and convalescent COVID-19 were sourced from the United States, Italy and Spain. In each case, the material was cDNA or gDNA derived from T cells, B-cell-depleted T cells, or PBMCs.

Original processing notes: For nucleated cells, counts were estimated from reference gene primer amplification. Libraries were prepared by immunoSEQ multiplex PCR; TCRdb keeps only in-frame clonotypes and omits some of them. That table is the source of V, J and clone size, and D and trimming were worked out from the DNA. The sample lists about 40,000 clones; roughly 80% were seen once. The ends were cut back, 6 bases at V and 2 bases at J, with 12 bases in the middle. Germline V lookup: CDR1 MNHEY, CDR2 SVGEGT. This CDR3 is built from 14 residues. The source is a woman in her fifties or sixties with acute or convalescent COVID-19. Input material: peripheral blood. The chain combines TRBV6-2 or TRBV6-3 with TRBJ2-3; perhaps TRBD2 as D (5 bases). CDR3 DNA sequence: TGTGCCAGCAGCGACTACCAACTCACAGATACGCAGTATTTT. Its translation is CASSDYQLTDTQYF.